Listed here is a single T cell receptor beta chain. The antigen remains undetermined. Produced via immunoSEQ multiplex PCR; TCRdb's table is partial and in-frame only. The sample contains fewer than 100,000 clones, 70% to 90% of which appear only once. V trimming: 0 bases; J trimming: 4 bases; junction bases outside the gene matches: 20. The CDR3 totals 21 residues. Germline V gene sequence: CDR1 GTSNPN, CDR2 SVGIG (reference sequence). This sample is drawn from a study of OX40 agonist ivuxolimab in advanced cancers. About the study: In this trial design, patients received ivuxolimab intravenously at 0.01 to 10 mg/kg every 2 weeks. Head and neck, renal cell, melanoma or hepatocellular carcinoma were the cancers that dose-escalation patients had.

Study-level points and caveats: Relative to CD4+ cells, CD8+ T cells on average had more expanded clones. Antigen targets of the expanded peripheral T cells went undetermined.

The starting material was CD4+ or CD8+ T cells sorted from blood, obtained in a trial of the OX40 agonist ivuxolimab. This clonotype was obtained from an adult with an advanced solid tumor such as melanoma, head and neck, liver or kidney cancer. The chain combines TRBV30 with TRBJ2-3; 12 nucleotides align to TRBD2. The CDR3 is CAWSVASGRGRTVGAADTQYF. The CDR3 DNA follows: TGTGCCTGGAGTGTCGCTAGCGGGAGGGGCCGTACTGTTGGCGCGGCAGATACGCAGTATTTT.